These 5 T cell receptor beta chains were all obtained from the same sample, sequenced in a study of T cells after yellow fever vaccination. TCRdb used MiXCR to reprocess the 5' RACE reads, holding one entry per CDR3 protein. The sample consists of 450,000 to 550,000 distinct CDR3 sequences, about a fifth of them appearing once. The sequenced sample was PBMCs, obtained 20 to 25 days after the first yellow fever vaccination. These receptors came from a man younger than 35 who received the YFV17D yellow fever vaccine.

This clonotype appeared a few times. This chain connects TRBV5-4 to TRBJ2-5; perhaps TRBD1 as D (5 bases). Germline V gene lookup returns CDR1 SGHNT and CDR2 YYREEE (reference sequence). The CDR3 loop spans 14 amino acids. Trimming removed 2 bases at V and 2 bases at J, with 10 bases between. The CDR3 sequence is CASSFPGIQETQYF. As DNA, the CDR3 is TGTGCCAGCAGCTTCCCAGGGATTCAAGAGACCCAGTACTTC.

V gene TRBV21-1 combines with J gene TRBJ2-7; the table's D gene call, TRBD1, was not cross checked with the DNA. TRBV21-1 has pseudogene status. This CDR3 comprises 15 residues. CDR3 bases: TGTGCCAGCAGCAATCCCGGGACAGATTCCTACGAGCAGTACTTC. Amino acids: CASSNPGTDSYEQYF.

This clonotype was recorded a few times. Because it lacks the conserved phenylalanine or tryptophan at the end, this CDR3 is likely a read error. Because the CDR3's place on the DNA is in doubt, the DNA is left out and the CDR3 is given as listed by TCRdb. The V gene is TRBV5-6, the J gene TRBJ2-1; TRBD2, as called in the table, went unchecked against the DNA. The CDR3 length equals 12 residues, ends included. Germline loops: CDR1 SGHDT, CDR2 YYEEEE. CDR3 in amino acids: CASSLGLAGGVI.

The chain links TRBV7-9 to TRBJ1-2; TRBD1 agrees at 9 bases. J was trimmed by 4 bases and V by 5 bases; bases with no gene match: 5. Germline V lookup: CDR1 SEHNR, CDR2 FQNEAQ (reference sequence). The CDR3 has 14 amino acids. The CDR3 sequence: CASSVTGGSYGYTF. CDR3 in DNA: TGTGCCAGCAGCGTTACAGGGGGCTCCTATGGCTACACCTTC.

The sample holds a few counts of this clonotype. The chain carries TRBV5-1 and TRBJ2-1; 13 nucleotides match TRBD2. Unmatched junction bases numbered 7, after V lost 4 bases and J lost 6 bases. The CDR3 loop spans 16 amino acids. CDR1 and CDR2 from the germline V gene are SGHRS and YFSETQ. DNA of the CDR3: TGCGCCAGCAGCCCCAGACTAGCGGGGGGCCTCAATGAGCAGTTCTTC. It translates to CASSPRLAGGLNEQFF.